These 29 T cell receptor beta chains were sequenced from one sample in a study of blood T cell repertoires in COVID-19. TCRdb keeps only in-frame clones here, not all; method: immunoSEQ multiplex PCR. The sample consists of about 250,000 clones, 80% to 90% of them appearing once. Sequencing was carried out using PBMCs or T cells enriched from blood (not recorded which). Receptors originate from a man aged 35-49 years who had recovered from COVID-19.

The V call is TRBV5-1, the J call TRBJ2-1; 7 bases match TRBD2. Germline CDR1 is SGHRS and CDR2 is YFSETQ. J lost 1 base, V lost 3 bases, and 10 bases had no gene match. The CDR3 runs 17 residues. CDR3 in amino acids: CASSSGGLAASYNEQFF. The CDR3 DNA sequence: TGCGCCAGCAGCTCTGGAGGTCTAGCGGCATCCTACAATGAGCAGTTCTTC.

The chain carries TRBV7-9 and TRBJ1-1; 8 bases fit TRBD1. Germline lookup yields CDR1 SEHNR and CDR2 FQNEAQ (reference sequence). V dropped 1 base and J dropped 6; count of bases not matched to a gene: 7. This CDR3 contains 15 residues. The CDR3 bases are TGTGCCAGCAGCTTAGAGAGGACAGGGTTCTCTGAAGCTTTCTTT. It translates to CASSLERTGFSEAFF. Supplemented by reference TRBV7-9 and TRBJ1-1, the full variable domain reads DTGVSQNPRHKITKRGQNVTFRCDPISEHNRLYWYRQTLGQGPEFLTYFQNEAQLEKSRLLSDRFSAERPKGSFSTLEIQRTEQGDSAMYLCASSLERTGFSEAFFGQGTRLTVV.

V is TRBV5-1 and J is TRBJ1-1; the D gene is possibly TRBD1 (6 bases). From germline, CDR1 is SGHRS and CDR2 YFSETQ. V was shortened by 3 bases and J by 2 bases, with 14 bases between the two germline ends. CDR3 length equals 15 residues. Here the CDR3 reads CASSSQDSFNTEAFF. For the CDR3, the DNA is TGCGCCAGCAGCTCTCAGGACAGTTTTAACACTGAAGCTTTCTTT.

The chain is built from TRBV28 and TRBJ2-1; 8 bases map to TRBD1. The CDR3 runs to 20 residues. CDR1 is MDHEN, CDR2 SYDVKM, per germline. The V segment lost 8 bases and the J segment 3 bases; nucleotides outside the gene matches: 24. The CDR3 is CASGQHRGTLSRAYYNEQFF. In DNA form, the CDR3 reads TGTGCCAGCGGGCAACACAGGGGGACCCTTTCTCGAGCGTACTACAATGAGCAGTTCTTC.

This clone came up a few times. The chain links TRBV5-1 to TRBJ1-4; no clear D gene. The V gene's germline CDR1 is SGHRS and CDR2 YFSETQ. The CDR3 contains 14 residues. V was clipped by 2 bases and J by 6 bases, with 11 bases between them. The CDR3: CASSLVAGYEKLFF. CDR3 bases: TGCGCCAGCAGCTTAGTGGCGGGTTATGAAAAACTGTTTTTT.

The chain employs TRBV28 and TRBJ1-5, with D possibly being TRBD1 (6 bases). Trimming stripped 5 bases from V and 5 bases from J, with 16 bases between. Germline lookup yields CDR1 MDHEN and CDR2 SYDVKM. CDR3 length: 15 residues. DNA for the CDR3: TGTGCCAGCAGTCCGCCTGGGGGCGCCGATCAGCCCCAGCATTTT. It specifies CASSPPGGADQPQHF.

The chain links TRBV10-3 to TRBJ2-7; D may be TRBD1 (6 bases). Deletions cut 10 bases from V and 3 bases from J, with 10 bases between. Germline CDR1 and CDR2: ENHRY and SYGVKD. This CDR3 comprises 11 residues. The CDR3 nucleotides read TGTGCCACTCACAGGGACTACGAGCAGTACTTC. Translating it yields CATHRDYEQYF.

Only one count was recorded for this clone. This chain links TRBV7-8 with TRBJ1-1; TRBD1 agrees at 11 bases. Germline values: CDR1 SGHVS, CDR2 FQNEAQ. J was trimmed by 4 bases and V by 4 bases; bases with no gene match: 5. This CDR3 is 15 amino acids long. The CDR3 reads CASSYTGTGGTEAFF. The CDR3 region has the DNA TGTGCCAGCAGCTACACCGGGACAGGGGGCACTGAAGCTTTCTTT. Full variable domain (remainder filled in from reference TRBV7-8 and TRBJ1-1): GAGVSQSPRYKVAKRGQDVALRCDPISGHVSLFWYQQALGQGPEFLTYFQNEAQLDKSGLPSDRFFAERPEGSVSTLKIQRTQQEDSAVYLCASSYTGTGGTEAFFGQGTRLTVV.

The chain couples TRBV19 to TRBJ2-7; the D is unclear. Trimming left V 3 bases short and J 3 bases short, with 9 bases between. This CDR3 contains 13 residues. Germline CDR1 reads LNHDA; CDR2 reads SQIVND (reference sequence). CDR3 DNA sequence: TGTGCCAGTAGTATCGGCCCTAGCTACGAGCAGTACTTC. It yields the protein CASSIGPSYEQYF.

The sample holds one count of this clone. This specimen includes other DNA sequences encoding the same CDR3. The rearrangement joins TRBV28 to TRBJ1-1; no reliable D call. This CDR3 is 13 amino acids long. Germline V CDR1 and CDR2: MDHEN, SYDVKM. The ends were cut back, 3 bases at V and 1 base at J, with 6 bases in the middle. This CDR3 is CASSFRGNTEAFF. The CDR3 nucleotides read TGTGCCAGCAGTTTCCGAGGGAACACTGAAGCTTTCTTT.

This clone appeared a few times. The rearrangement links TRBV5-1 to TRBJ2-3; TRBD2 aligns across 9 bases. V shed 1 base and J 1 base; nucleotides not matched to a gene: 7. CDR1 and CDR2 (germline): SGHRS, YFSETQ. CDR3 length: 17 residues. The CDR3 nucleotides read TGCGCCAGCAGCTTGTCTAGCGGGGTGGTAGGCACAGATACGCAGTATTTT. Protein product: CASSLSSGVVGTDTQYF. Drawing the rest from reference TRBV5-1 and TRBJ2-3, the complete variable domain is KAGVTQTPRYLIKTRGQQVTLSCSPISGHRSVSWYQQTPGQGLQFLFEYFSETQRNKGNFPGRFSGRQFSNSRSEMNVSTLELGDSALYLCASSLSSGVVGTDTQYFGPGTRLTVL.

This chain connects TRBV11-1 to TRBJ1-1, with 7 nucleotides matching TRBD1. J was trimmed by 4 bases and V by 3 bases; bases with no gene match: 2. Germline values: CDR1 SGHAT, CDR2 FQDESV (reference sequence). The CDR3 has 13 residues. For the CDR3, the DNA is TGTGCCAGCAGCTTTCAGGGGGGCACTGAAGCTTTCTTT. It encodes CASSFQGGTEAFF.

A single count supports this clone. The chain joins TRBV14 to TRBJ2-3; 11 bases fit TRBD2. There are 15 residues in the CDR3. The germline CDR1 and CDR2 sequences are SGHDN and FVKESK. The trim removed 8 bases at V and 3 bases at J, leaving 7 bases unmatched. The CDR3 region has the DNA TGTGCCAGCTGTACTAGCGGGGGACGGACAGATACGCAGTATTTT. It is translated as CASCTSGGRTDTQYF.

The CDR3, as DNA: TGTGCCAGCAGTTCCCGACAGGGAACATACGAGCAGTACTTC. Its translation: CASSSRQGTYEQYF. The V and J genes are TRBV6-2 or TRBV6-3 and TRBJ2-7; TRBD1 matches at 7 bases. This CDR3 region has 14 residues. Losses at the gene ends were 4 bases for V and 4 bases for J; bases not matched to a gene: 7. Germline CDR1 MNHEY, CDR2 SVGEGT.

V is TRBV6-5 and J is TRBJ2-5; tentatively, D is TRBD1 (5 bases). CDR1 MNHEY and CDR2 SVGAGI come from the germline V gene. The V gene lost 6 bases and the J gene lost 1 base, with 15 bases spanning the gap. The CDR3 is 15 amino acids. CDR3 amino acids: CASSLIQGVQETQYF. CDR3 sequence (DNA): TGTGCCAGCAGCCTTATCCAGGGTGTCCAAGAGACCCAGTACTTC.

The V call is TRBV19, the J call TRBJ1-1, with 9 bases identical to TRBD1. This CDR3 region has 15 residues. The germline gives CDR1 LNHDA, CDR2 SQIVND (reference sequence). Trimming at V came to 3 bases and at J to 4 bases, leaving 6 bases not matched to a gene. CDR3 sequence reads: CASSMWTGVRTEAFF. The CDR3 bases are TGTGCCAGTAGTATGTGGACAGGGGTCCGCACTGAAGCTTTCTTT.

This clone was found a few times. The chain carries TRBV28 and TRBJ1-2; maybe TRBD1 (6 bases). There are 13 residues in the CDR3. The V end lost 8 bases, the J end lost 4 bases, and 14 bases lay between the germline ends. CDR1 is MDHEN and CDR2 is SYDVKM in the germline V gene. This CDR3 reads CASLRGGGYGYTF. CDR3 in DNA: TGTGCCAGCTTGAGAGGGGGGGGCTATGGCTACACCTTC.

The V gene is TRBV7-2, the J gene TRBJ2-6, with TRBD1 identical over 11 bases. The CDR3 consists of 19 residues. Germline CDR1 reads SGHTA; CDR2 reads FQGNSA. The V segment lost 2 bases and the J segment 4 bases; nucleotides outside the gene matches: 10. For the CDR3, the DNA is TGTGCCAGCAGCTTATTTGGCGGACAGGGGGCTGGAGGGGCCAACGTCCTGACTTTC. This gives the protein CASSLFGGQGAGGANVLTF. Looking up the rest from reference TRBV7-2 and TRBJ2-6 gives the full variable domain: GAGVSQSPSNKVTEKGKDVELRCDPISGHTALYWYRQSLGQGLEFLIYFQGNSAPDKSGLPSDRFSAERTGGSVSTLTIQRTQQEDSAVYLCASSLFGGQGAGGANVLTFGAGSRLTVL.

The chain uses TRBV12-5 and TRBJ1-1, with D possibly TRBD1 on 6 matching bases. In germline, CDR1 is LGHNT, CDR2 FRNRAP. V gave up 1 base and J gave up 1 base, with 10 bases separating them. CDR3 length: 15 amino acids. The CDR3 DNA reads TGTGCTAGTGGTTTGGGGGAGACAGGGAACACTGAAGCTTTCTTT. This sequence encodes CASGLGETGNTEAFF.

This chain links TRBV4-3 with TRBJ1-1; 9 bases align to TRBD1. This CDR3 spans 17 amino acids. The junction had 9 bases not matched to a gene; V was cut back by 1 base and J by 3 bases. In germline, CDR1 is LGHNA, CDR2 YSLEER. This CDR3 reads CASSQVFRGQGDTEAFF. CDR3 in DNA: TGCGCCAGCAGCCAAGTCTTCCGGGGACAGGGAGACACTGAAGCTTTCTTT.

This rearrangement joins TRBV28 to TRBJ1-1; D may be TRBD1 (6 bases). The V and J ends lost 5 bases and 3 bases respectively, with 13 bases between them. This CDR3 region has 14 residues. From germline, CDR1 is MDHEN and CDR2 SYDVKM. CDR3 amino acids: CASSPPQGHTEAFF. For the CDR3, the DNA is TGTGCCAGCAGTCCCCCCCAGGGGCACACTGAAGCTTTCTTT.

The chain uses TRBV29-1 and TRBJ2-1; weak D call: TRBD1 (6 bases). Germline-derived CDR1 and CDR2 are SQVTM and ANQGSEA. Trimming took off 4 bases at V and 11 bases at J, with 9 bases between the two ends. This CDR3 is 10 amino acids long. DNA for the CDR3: TGCAGCGTTGCCAGGGGACAGCAGTTCTTC. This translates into CSVARGQQFF.

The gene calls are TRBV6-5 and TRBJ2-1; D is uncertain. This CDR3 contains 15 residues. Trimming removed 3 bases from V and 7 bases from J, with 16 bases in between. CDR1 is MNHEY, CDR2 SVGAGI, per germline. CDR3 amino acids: CASSYNHENRNEQFF. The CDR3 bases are TGTGCCAGCAGTTATAACCACGAGAACCGGAATGAGCAGTTCTTC.

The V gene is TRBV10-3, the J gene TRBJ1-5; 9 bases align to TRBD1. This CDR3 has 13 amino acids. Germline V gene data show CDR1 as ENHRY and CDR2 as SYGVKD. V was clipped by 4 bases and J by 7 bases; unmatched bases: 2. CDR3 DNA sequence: TGTGCCATCAGTGGACAGGGGGAACAGCCCCAGCATTTT. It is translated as CAISGQGEQPQHF.

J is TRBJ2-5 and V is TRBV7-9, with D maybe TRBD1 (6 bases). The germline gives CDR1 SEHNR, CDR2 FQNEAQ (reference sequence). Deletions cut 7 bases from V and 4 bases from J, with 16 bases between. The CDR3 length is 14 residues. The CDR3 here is CASTLGGTLETQYF. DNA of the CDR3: TGTGCCAGCACCTTGGGTGGGACACTAGAGACCCAGTACTTC.

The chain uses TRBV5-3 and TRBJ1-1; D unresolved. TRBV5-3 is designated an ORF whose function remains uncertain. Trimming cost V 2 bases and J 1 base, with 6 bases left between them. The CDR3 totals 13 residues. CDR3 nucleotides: TGTGCCAGAAGCTTTGCGGAGAACACTGAAGCTTTCTTT. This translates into CARSFAENTEAFF.

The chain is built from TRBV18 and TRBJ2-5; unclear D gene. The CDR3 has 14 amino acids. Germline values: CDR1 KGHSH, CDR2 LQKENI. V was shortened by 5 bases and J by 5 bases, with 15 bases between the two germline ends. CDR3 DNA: TGTGCCAGCTCAGCAAGCGTGGCAACGGAGACCCAGTACTTC. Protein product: CASSASVATETQYF.

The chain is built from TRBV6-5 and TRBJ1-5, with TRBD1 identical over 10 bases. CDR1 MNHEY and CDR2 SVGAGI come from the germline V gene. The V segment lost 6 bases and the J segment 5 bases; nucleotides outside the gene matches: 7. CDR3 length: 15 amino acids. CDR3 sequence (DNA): TGTGCCAGCAGCAGTTCCGGGACAGGGGATCAGCCCCAGCATTTT. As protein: CASSSSGTGDQPQHF.

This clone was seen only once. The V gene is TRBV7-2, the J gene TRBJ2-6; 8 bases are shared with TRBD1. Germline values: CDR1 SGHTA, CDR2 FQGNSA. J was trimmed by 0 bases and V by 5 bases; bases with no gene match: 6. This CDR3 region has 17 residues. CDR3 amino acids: CASSRTGNPSGANVLTF. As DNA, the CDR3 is TGTGCCAGCAGCCGGACAGGGAACCCCTCTGGGGCCAACGTCCTGACTTTC.